The 9 T cell receptor beta chains given below trace back to one sample, sequenced in a study of blood T cells in healthy people across ages. A sample-barcoded 5' primer and a J-beta primer mix were used in a second PCR of roughly 6 to 11 cycles. MiXCR, applied by TCRdb to the 5' RACE reads, yields one record per CDR3 protein. The sample contains fewer than 1 million distinct CDR3 sequences, around 43% of which appear only once. The sample comprised blood. All receptors derive from a man between 60 and 70 years old in good health.

The J gene is TRBJ2-7, the V gene TRBV20-1; perhaps TRBD1 as D (6 bases). Per the germline V gene, CDR1 is DFQATT and CDR2 is SNEGSKA (reference sequence). The germline V and J ends were trimmed by 5 bases and 1 base, with 18 bases remaining between them. The CDR3 runs to 15 residues. CDR3 sequence: CSACPIDRPSYEQYF. The CDR3 DNA sequence: TGCAGTGCTTGTCCCATTGACAGGCCATCCTACGAGCAGTACTTC.

In its sample, this clonotype was seen a few times. This chain joins TRBV20-1 and TRBJ1-2, with 8 bases that match TRBD1. The germline V gene encodes CDR1 DFQATT and CDR2 SNEGSKA (reference sequence). This CDR3 is 19 amino acids long. V was pared by 3 bases and J by 0 bases, with 18 bases of the junction left unmatched. The CDR3 here is CSARGASGLRQGTNYGYTF. The DNA for the CDR3 is TGCAGTGCTAGGGGTGCGTCCGGTTTGCGACAGGGGACTAACTATGGCTACACCTTC.

This clonotype was counted many times. V is TRBV29-1 and J is TRBJ2-1; maybe TRBD1 (6 bases). Trimming removed 3 bases at V and 7 bases at J, with 16 bases between. The CDR3 sequence is 14 residues long. Germline assignment: CDR1 SQVTM and CDR2 ANQGSEA. The CDR3 sequence is CSVDGRWGRNEQFF. In nucleotides, the CDR3 is TGCAGCGTTGACGGGCGGTGGGGGCGGAATGAGCAGTTCTTC.

This clonotype turned up a few times. The V gene is TRBV7-2, the J gene TRBJ2-1, with 8 bases aligning to TRBD1. Germline CDR1 SGHTA, CDR2 FQGNSA. This CDR3 has 15 residues. The V gene end was trimmed by 5 bases and the J gene end by 4 bases; junction bases not matched to a gene: 7. CDR3 nucleotides: TGTGCCAGCAGCCAGGACAGGGACTTATACAATGAGCAGTTCTTC. Protein sequence: CASSQDRDLYNEQFF.

CDR3 sequence (DNA): TGCGCCAGCAGCCAAGAAGGTGGCGGGGGCCTAAGCACAGATACGCAGTATTTT. It encodes CASSQEGGGGLSTDTQYF. The genes are TRBV4-3 and TRBJ2-3; possible D gene TRBD2, 7 bases. The CDR3 sequence is 18 residues long. From germline, CDR1 is LGHNA and CDR2 YSLEER. V lost 0 bases and J lost 0, with 16 bases in between.

This clonotype has only a few counts. The V gene is TRBV25-1, the J gene TRBJ2-7, with D maybe TRBD1 (8 bases). The CDR3 is made up of 16 amino acids. Germline V gene lookup returns CDR1 MGHDK and CDR2 SYGVNS. Trimming took off 3 bases at V and 6 bases at J, with 21 bases between the two ends. This CDR3 reads CASSDGEEQGEGEQYF. For the CDR3, the DNA is TGTGCCAGCAGTGATGGGGAGGAACAGGGGGAGGGCGAGCAGTACTTC.

This clonotype has a handful of counts. This sequence joins TRBV27 and TRBJ2-5, with D hard to call. The germline V gene encodes CDR1 MNHEY and CDR2 SMNVEV (reference sequence). Between the trimmed V and J ends, which lost 5 bases and 3 bases, there was a span of 10 bases. This CDR3 spans 13 amino acids. The CDR3 bases are TGTGCCAGCAGTCCCCTCGACAAAGAGACCCAGTACTTC. This encodes CASSPLDKETQYF.

The sample holds a few counts of this clonotype. The chain couples TRBV27 to TRBJ2-5; TRBD1 matches at 7 bases. The CDR3 extends over 14 amino acids. J lost 5 bases, V lost 3 bases, and 6 bases had no gene match. CDR1 and CDR2 from the germline V gene are MNHEY and SMNVEV (reference sequence). The CDR3 DNA sequence: TGTGCCAGCAGTTTTTTCACAGGGGCCGAGACCCAGTACTTC. This encodes CASSFFTGAETQYF.

The chain carries TRBV10-1 and TRBJ2-3; possible D gene TRBD2, 6 bases. With 4 bases removed from V and 2 bases from J, the gap between germline ends came to 16 bases. In germline, CDR1 is WNHNN, CDR2 SYGVQD (reference sequence). The CDR3 covers 16 residues. For the CDR3, the DNA is TGCGCCAGCAGTGGTTATGGAACTAGCAACACAGATACGCAGTATTTT. Translation gives CASSGYGTSNTDTQYF.